This T cell receptor beta chain was documented in a study of T cell changes during pregnancy in multiple sclerosis. V lost 5 bases and J lost 4, with 13 bases in between. The CDR3 has 14 residues. Per germline, CDR1 ENHRY and CDR2 SYGVKD. Here immunoSEQ multiplex PCR was the method, and the copy in TCRdb shows in-frame clones only, minus some. The profile covers 48,000 or so clones, with almost 95% appearing a single time and over 0.85% taken by the ten largest. Source: CD4+ T cells from peripheral blood mononuclear cells, taken in the second trimester of pregnancy. V and J are TRBV10-3 and TRBJ2-3; D perhaps matches TRBD2 (6 bases). This TCR derives from a female donor in good health, enrolled as a control in a pregnancy study. In DNA, the CDR3 is TGTGCCATCAGTCCGGGGGTCGGCGCAGATACGCAGTATTTT. Amino acids: CAISPGVGADTQYF.